Each of the 26 T cell receptor beta chains below was sequenced from the same sample in a study of response to subunit inactivated influenza vaccine. TCRdb ran MiXCR on the RT-PCR reads and lists one entry per CDR3 protein. The sample contains about 530,000 distinct CDR3 sequences, about 12% of which appear only once. The sequenced sample was PBMCs from blood, obtained on the day of vaccination. The receptors shown here come from a man aged 45-65 years who received an inactivated influenza vaccine.

This clonotype was picked up many times. The V gene is TRBV6-1, the J gene TRBJ2-3; 7 bases match TRBD1. V shed 4 bases and J 4 bases; nucleotides not matched to a gene: 5. CDR3 length equals 14 residues. Looked up from germline, CDR1 is MNHNS and CDR2 is SASEGT. The CDR3 nucleotides read TGTGCCAGCAGTGGGACAGGCGATTCAGATACGCAGTATTTT. As protein: CASSGTGDSDTQYF.

The J gene is TRBJ2-6, the V gene TRBV24-1; D is possibly TRBD2 (6 bases). Per germline, CDR1 KGHDR and CDR2 SFDVKD. The V end was cut by 3 bases, the J end by 1 base, with 6 bases between. The CDR3 extends over 15 amino acids. CDR3 sequence (DNA): TGTGCCACCAGTGATGCGGGATCTGGGGCCAACGTCCTGACTTTC. This sequence encodes CATSDAGSGANVLTF.

This clonotype was recorded many times. This sequence joins TRBV6-2 or TRBV6-3 and TRBJ1-4, with D uncertain. The V end was cut by 6 bases, the J end by 8 bases, with 7 bases between. The CDR3 length is 11 residues. Germline values: CDR1 MNHEY, CDR2 SVGEGT. DNA of the CDR3: TGTGCCAGCAGGATCGCGGAAAAACTGTTTTTT. It translates to CASRIAEKLFF.

This clonotype was counted between two and nine times. The chain links TRBV29-1 to TRBJ2-2; no clear D. CDR1 and CDR2 (germline): SQVTM, ANQGSEA. The CDR3 has 13 amino acids. This CDR3 reads CGFPRTNTGELFF. The CDR3, as DNA: TGCGGTTTCCCTCGGACGAACACCGGGGAGCTGTTTTTT.

The chain has TRBV6-1 and TRBJ1-2; D is ambiguous. Germline assignment: CDR1 MNHNS and CDR2 SASEGT. Trimming shortened V by 2 bases and J by 4 bases, and 5 bases separated the two germline ends. The CDR3 consists of 12 residues. The CDR3 loop is CASSEIGYGYTF. CDR3 in DNA: TGTGCCAGCAGTGAAATAGGCTATGGCTACACCTTC.

This sequence joins TRBV6-2 or TRBV6-3 and TRBJ2-1; TRBD1 matches 7 bases. This CDR3 spans 18 amino acids. Germline assignment: CDR1 MNHEY and CDR2 SVGEGT. With V trimmed by 2 bases and J by 3 bases, 13 bases remained unmatched. The CDR3 here is CASSYPLRRTGFYNEQFF. Here the CDR3 DNA reads TGTGCCAGCAGTTACCCCCTGCGGAGGACAGGATTCTACAATGAGCAGTTCTTC.

The sample holds many counts of this clonotype. V is TRBV11-2 and J is TRBJ2-2, with TRBD2 identical over 9 bases. In germline, CDR1 is SGHAT, CDR2 FQNNGV. The CDR3 consists of 21 residues. V trimming: 1 base; J trimming: 0 bases; junction bases outside the gene matches: 15. CDR3 in DNA: TGTGCCAGCAGCTTAGTTAGGACTAGCGCCGTTCAGACCGCGAACACCGGGGAGCTGTTTTTT. It translates to CASSLVRTSAVQTANTGELFF.

This clonotype was detected a few times. The rearrangement uses TRBV7-8 and TRBJ2-5, with a weak D call TRBD1 (6 bases). Per the germline V gene, CDR1 is SGHVS and CDR2 is FQNEAQ. V was cut by 5 bases and J by 5 bases, with 18 bases left in between. This CDR3 has 15 amino acids. In DNA, the CDR3 is TGTGCCAGCAGCCCTCCACAGCAGGGGCCCGAGACCCAGTACTTC. It specifies CASSPPQQGPETQYF.

This clonotype has at least ten counts. CDR3 bases: TGTGCCATCAGTTTCAGGGGAGGAATGAACACTGAAGCTTTCTTT. This codes for CAISFRGGMNTEAFF. The chain combines TRBV10-3 with TRBJ1-1; possible D gene TRBD1, 6 bases. Germline V gene data show CDR1 as ENHRY and CDR2 as SYGVKD. CDR3 length: 15 residues. With 5 bases removed from V and 0 bases from J, the gap between germline ends came to 13 bases.

Remarks on this clonotype: One junction end does not reproduce the germline sequence, and a read error may be involved. V is TRBV28 and J is TRBJ2-2, with a weak D call TRBD2 (5 bases). Germline V lookup: CDR1 MDHEN, CDR2 SYDVKM. CDR3 length equals 15 residues. The CDR3 sequence: CASTGASRNTEELFF. The CDR3 coding sequence is TGTGCCAGCACTGGTGCTAGCCGGAACACCGAGGAGCTGTTTTTT. The variable domain in full, completed from reference TRBV28 and TRBJ2-2, reads DVKVTQSSRYLVKRTGEKVFLECVQDMDHENMFWYRQDPGLGLRLIYFSYDVKMKEKGDIPEGYSVSREKKERFSLILESASTNQTSMYLCASTGASRNTEELFFGEGSRLTVL.

The chain uses TRBV12-3 or TRBV12-4 and TRBJ2-7; 8 nucleotides line up with TRBD2. The ends lost 5 bases at V and 5 bases at J; junction bases unmatched: 5. This CDR3 has 13 amino acids. DNA of the CDR3: TGTGCCAGCAGTGTGGACGGGAGGGACGAGCAGTACTTC. Amino acids: CASSVDGRDEQYF.

This clonotype was picked up a small number of times. V gene TRBV7-2 combines with J gene TRBJ2-2; TRBD1 agrees at 7 bases. Unmatched junction bases numbered 3, after V lost 5 bases and J lost 6 bases. Germline loops: CDR1 SGHTA, CDR2 FQGNSA. The CDR3 spans 13 residues. CDR3 DNA sequence: TGTGCCAGCAGCCCGACAGGGCCCGGGGAGCTGTTTTTT. This codes for CASSPTGPGELFF.

This clonotype has just a few counts. The chain couples TRBV20-1 to TRBJ1-2; D is possibly TRBD1 (6 bases). This CDR3 spans 10 amino acids. Germline assignment: CDR1 DFQATT and CDR2 SNEGSKA (reference sequence). The CDR3 DNA is TGCAGCACAGGGCCAAATGGCTACACCTTC. Encoded protein: CSTGPNGYTF.

This chain uses TRBV6-1 with TRBJ1-5; D is ambiguous. The CDR3 runs to 13 residues. V shed 3 bases and J shed 3 bases, with 6 bases lying between them. Germline V gives CDR1 MNHNS, CDR2 SASEGT. The CDR3 region is CASSDQANQPQHF. CDR3 sequence (DNA): TGTGCCAGCAGTGATCAAGCCAATCAGCCCCAGCATTTT.

The gene calls are TRBV7-2 and TRBJ2-1; D ambiguous. The CDR3 loop spans 13 amino acids. Germline V gives CDR1 SGHTA, CDR2 FQGNSA. V was shortened by 5 bases and J by 7 bases, with 12 bases between the two germline ends. The CDR3 sequence is CASSIGPLNEQFF. CDR3 sequence (DNA): TGTGCCAGCAGCATCGGACCCTTAAATGAGCAGTTCTTC.

This clonotype has only a few counts. The chain employs TRBV27 and TRBJ2-7, with a weak D call TRBD2 (5 bases). Trimming pared 5 bases from V and 8 bases from J, leaving 16 bases between. Germline loops: CDR1 MNHEY, CDR2 SMNVEV (reference sequence). CDR3 size: 13 residues. The CDR3: CASSPPRGNKQYF. The CDR3 nucleotides read TGTGCCAGCAGTCCCCCGAGAGGGAATAAGCAGTACTTC.

This clonotype was seen more than once but under ten times. A read error may account for a junction end that differs from germline. This chain links TRBV27 with TRBJ2-7; TRBD1 matches at 9 bases. The CDR3 spans 15 residues. Per the germline V gene, CDR1 is MNHEY and CDR2 is SMNVEV (reference sequence). The CDR3 DNA is TGTGCCAGCAGTCTAACGGACAGGGGCTCCCACGAGCAGTACTTC. Amino acids: CASSLTDRGSHEQYF.

In its sample, this clonotype was seen a few times. This rearrangement joins TRBV30 to TRBJ1-2; D is ambiguous. The ends were cut back, 2 bases at V and 8 bases at J, with 12 bases in the middle. This CDR3 contains 12 residues. CDR1 is GTSNPN, CDR2 SVGIG, per germline (reference sequence). DNA of the CDR3: TGTGCCTGGAGTAGCGGGCCTTGGGGCTACACCTTC. It yields the protein CAWSSGPWGYTF.

This sequence joins TRBV7-9 and TRBJ1-1; D remains ambiguous. Germline V gene data show CDR1 as SEHNR and CDR2 as FQNEAQ (reference sequence). The CDR3 sequence is 17 residues long. Deletions cut 5 bases from V and 1 base from J, with 20 bases between. CDR3 coding DNA: TGTGCCAGCAGCCCCCGAGCGGTGCCAACTCCGAACACTGAAGCTTTCTTT. Amino acids: CASSPRAVPTPNTEAFF. Complete variable domain (other parts from reference TRBV7-9 and TRBJ1-1): DTGVSQNPRHKITKRGQNVTFRCDPISEHNRLYWYRQTLGQGPEFLTYFQNEAQLEKSRLLSDRFSAERPKGSFSTLEIQRTEQGDSAMYLCASSPRAVPTPNTEAFFGQGTRLTVV.

Ten or more counts support this clonotype. The V gene is TRBV7-9, the J gene TRBJ2-7; D unresolved. CDR3 length equals 13 residues. V was pared by 2 bases and J by 7 bases, with 12 bases between. The germline V gene encodes CDR1 SEHNR and CDR2 FQNEAQ (reference sequence). The CDR3 reads CASSLLSPDEQYF. The CDR3 nucleotides are TGTGCCAGCAGCTTACTCTCCCCTGATGAGCAGTACTTC.

The gene calls are TRBV12-3 or TRBV12-4 and TRBJ1-5, with D perhaps TRBD1 (5 bases). The V end was cut by 1 base, the J end by 1 base, with 8 bases between. CDR3 size: 15 residues. For the CDR3, the DNA is TGTGCCAGCAGTTTAGTAGGGGAGAGCAATCAGCCCCAGCATTTT. Its translation is CASSLVGESNQPQHF.

The V gene is TRBV11-2, the J gene TRBJ2-2; TRBD1 agrees at 7 bases. Germline CDR1 and CDR2: SGHAT and FQNNGV. The CDR3 has 17 residues. After removal of 5 bases from V and 0 bases from J, the junction contained 9 bases not matched to a gene. The CDR3 DNA is TGTGCCAGCAGCCCGACCTGGCAGGGGGCGAACACCGGGGAGCTGTTTTTT. It is translated as CASSPTWQGANTGELFF.

This clonotype has more than one count but fewer than ten. The chain uses TRBV15 and TRBJ2-7, with a weak D call TRBD1 (6 bases). V lost 5 bases and J lost 2, with 10 bases in between. This CDR3 region has 13 residues. The germline gives CDR1 LNHNV, CDR2 YYDKDF (reference sequence). The CDR3 nucleotides are TGTGCCACCAGCGCCGGGACACCCTACGAGCAGTACTTC. Translated: CATSAGTPYEQYF.

The chain recombines TRBV3-1 with TRBJ2-2; D might be TRBD2 (5 bases). Trimming took 4 bases from V and 7 from J, leaving 22 bases between them. The germline gives CDR1 LGHDT, CDR2 YNNKEL (reference sequence). CDR3 length: 17 residues. CDR3 residues: CASSPRRAGKAVGELFF. In DNA form, the CDR3 reads TGTGCCAGCAGCCCCCGGCGGGCCGGGAAGGCCGTCGGGGAGCTGTTTTTT.

This clonotype was counted many times. This sequence joins TRBV5-1 and TRBJ2-1; D is unclear. V was shortened by 1 base and J by 4 bases, with 9 bases between the two germline ends. From germline, CDR1 is SGHRS and CDR2 YFSETQ. CDR3 length: 14 amino acids. In DNA form, the CDR3 reads TGCGCCAGCAGCTTGAACGTAGGGTACAATGAGCAGTTCTTC. It encodes CASSLNVGYNEQFF. Together with reference TRBV5-1 and TRBJ2-1, the CDR3 gives the full variable domain: KAGVTQTPRYLIKTRGQQVTLSCSPISGHRSVSWYQQTPGQGLQFLFEYFSETQRNKGNFPGRFSGRQFSNSRSEMNVSTLELGDSALYLCASSLNVGYNEQFFGPGTRLTVL.

Only a few counts were recorded for this clonotype. The J gene is TRBJ2-2, the V gene TRBV5-1, with 9 bases identical to TRBD2. V was clipped by 4 bases and J by 5 bases; unmatched bases: 12. This CDR3 has 17 amino acids. The germline V gene encodes CDR1 SGHRS and CDR2 YFSETQ. Written as DNA, the CDR3 is TGCGCCAGCAGCCCGCGGGTTCTAGCGGGAAGTACCGGGGAGCTGTTTTTT. It yields the protein CASSPRVLAGSTGELFF.